Below are 19 T cell receptor beta chains sequenced from a single sample in a study of cytomegalovirus exposure and HLA in healthy donors. The PCR ran on 60 Vbeta and 13 Jbeta primers. Generated by immunoSEQ multiplex PCR, the TCRdb table keeps only in-frame clones and is missing some. The sample gives about 160,000 clones, around 80% of which show up once; around 7% is in the top ten. The sequencing input was PBMCs. These receptors all come from a woman in her forties in good health and CMV-seropositive.

J is TRBJ2-4 and V is TRBV2; TRBD2 agrees at 9 bases. The CDR3 extends over 13 amino acids. The germline CDR1 and CDR2 sequences are SNHLY and FYNNEI. V shed 6 bases and J 12 bases; nucleotides not matched to a gene: 9. The CDR3 DNA reads TGTGCCAGCAGGGGCGGGGGGGCCGGCAGTCAGTACTTC. This codes for CASRGGGAGSQYF.

The rearrangement uses TRBV7-9 and TRBJ1-2; no firm D call. V lost 1 base to trimming and J lost 0 bases, with 9 bases between them. CDR1 and CDR2 (germline): SEHNR, FQNEAQ (reference sequence). CDR3 length: 15 amino acids. Here the CDR3 reads CASSLVSLANYGYTF. The CDR3 DNA is TGTGCCAGCAGCTTAGTGTCGTTAGCTAACTATGGCTACACCTTC.

The J gene is TRBJ2-5, the V gene TRBV5-8, with 7 bases lining up with TRBD2. Germline CDR1 and CDR2: SGHTS and YDEGEE. There are 14 residues in the CDR3. The ends lost 7 bases at V and 3 bases at J; junction bases unmatched: 9. CDR3 in DNA: TGTGCCAGCGCACCCAGACTAGCCGAAGAGACCCAGTACTTC. Its protein product is CASAPRLAEETQYF.

This clone is a singleton in its sample. The CDR3 here is CASSLNSGVYEQFF. The DNA for the CDR3 is TGTGCCAGCAGCTTGAATTCAGGGGTCTATGAGCAGTTCTTC. The V gene is TRBV7-3, the J gene TRBJ2-1, with D possibly TRBD1 on 6 matching bases. The CDR3 is 14 residues long. Trimming took 3 bases from V and 8 from J, leaving 14 bases between them. Germline CDR1 is SGHTA and CDR2 is FQGTGA.

The CDR3 reads CASSQEDSEEKLFF. In nucleotides, the CDR3 is TGCGCCAGCAGCCAGGAAGACTCGGAGGAAAAACTGTTTTTT. The chain couples TRBV4-3 to TRBJ1-4; no reliable D call. CDR1 is LGHNA, CDR2 YSLEER, per germline. With 3 bases removed from V and 8 bases from J, the gap between germline ends came to 13 bases. The length of the CDR3 is 14 residues.

This sequence joins TRBV2 and TRBJ2-7, with D uncertain. Deletions cut 6 bases from V and 4 bases from J, with 16 bases between. The CDR3 has 14 amino acids. The germline CDR1 and CDR2 sequences are SNHLY and FYNNEI. CDR3 loop: CASRKEPQSYEQYF. The CDR3 bases are TGTGCCAGCAGGAAAGAGCCCCAATCTTACGAGCAGTACTTC.

The chain employs TRBV25-1 and TRBJ1-5; D is unclear. This CDR3 has 13 amino acids. The V gene's germline CDR1 is MGHDK and CDR2 SYGVNS. Trimming removed 8 bases from V and 4 bases from J, with 12 bases in between. The CDR3: CASGSSGNQPQHF. The CDR3 nucleotides read TGTGCCAGCGGGTCATCAGGAAATCAGCCCCAGCATTTT.

The chain uses TRBV19 and TRBJ1-6, with a possible D match to TRBD1 (6 bases). The germline V and J ends were trimmed by 6 bases and 6 bases, with 15 bases remaining between them. Per germline, CDR1 LNHDA and CDR2 SQIVND (reference sequence). The CDR3 contains 15 residues. CDR3 amino acids: CASSIQGSSNSPLHF. The CDR3 DNA reads TGTGCCAGTAGCATCCAGGGGAGTAGTAATTCACCCCTCCACTTT.

The chain recombines TRBV9 with TRBJ2-3; TRBD1 matches at 8 bases. Germline V gene sequence: CDR1 SGDLS, CDR2 YYNGEE. This CDR3 is built from 18 residues. V lost 3 bases, J lost 0 bases, and 12 bases stayed unmatched. This CDR3 is CASSAPRRGQGSTDTQYF. Written as DNA, the CDR3 is TGTGCCAGCAGCGCGCCGAGGAGAGGACAGGGTAGCACAGATACGCAGTATTTT.

This rearrangement joins TRBV9 to TRBJ1-6; perhaps TRBD1 as D (5 bases). The CDR3 runs to 15 residues. V lost 1 base and J 9 bases, leaving 14 bases between the germline ends. Germline V gene sequence: CDR1 SGDLS, CDR2 YYNGEE. CDR3 region: CASSVTGGLGSPLHF. In nucleotides, the CDR3 is TGTGCCAGCAGCGTAACCGGGGGGTTAGGTTCACCCCTCCACTTT. The full variable domain, in which reference TRBV9 and TRBJ1-6 provide the parts outside the CDR3, is DSGVTQTPKHLITATGQRVTLRCSPRSGDLSVYWYQQSLDQGLQFLIQYYNGEERAKGNILERFSAQQFPDLHSELNLSSLELGDSALYFCASSVTGGLGSPLHFGNGTRLTVT.

This sequence joins TRBV30 and TRBJ2-3; TRBD2 agrees at 7 bases. This CDR3 is built from 15 residues. The J segment lost 6 bases and the V segment lost 7 bases, leaving 16 bases of the junction unmatched. Germline loops: CDR1 GTSNPN, CDR2 SVGIG (reference sequence). The CDR3 nucleotides are TGTGCCTCCACGGGATGGCGGGGGAATTCGGATACGCAGTATTTT. This encodes CASTGWRGNSDTQYF. Full variable domain (outside the CDR3, taken from reference TRBV30 and TRBJ2-3): SQTIHQWPATLVQPVGSPLSLECTVEGTSNPNLYWYRQAAGRGLQLLFYSVGIGQISSEVPQNLSASRPQDRQFILSSKKLLLSDSGFYLCASTGWRGNSDTQYFGPGTRLTVL.

CDR3 coding DNA: TGCAGCGTTGAAGGCAGACTCAACACTGAAGCTTTCTTT. This sequence encodes CSVEGRLNTEAFF. The chain joins TRBV29-1 to TRBJ1-1, with D uncertain. The germline V and J ends were trimmed by 1 base and 2 bases, with 8 bases remaining between them. The CDR3 is 13 residues long. Germline lookup yields CDR1 SQVTM and CDR2 ANQGSEA. The entire variable domain, with the rest obtained from reference TRBV29-1 and TRBJ1-1, is as follows: SAVISQKPSRDICQRGTSLTIQCQVDSQVTMMFWYRQQPGQSLTLIATANQGSEATYESGFVIDKFPISRPNLTFSTLTVSNMSPEDSSIYLCSVEGRLNTEAFFGQGTRLTVV.

The V gene is TRBV11-2, the J gene TRBJ2-7; a possible D gene is TRBD2 (6 bases). Germline CDR1 SGHAT, CDR2 FQNNGV. With 0 bases removed from V and 4 bases from J, the gap between germline ends came to 25 bases. This CDR3 contains 19 residues. The CDR3 sequence is CASSLDPIARGGSGYEQYF. In nucleotides, the CDR3 is TGTGCCAGCAGCTTAGATCCCATTGCCCGTGGGGGGTCTGGGTACGAGCAGTACTTC.

In the case of this clone: Germline and junction disagree at one end, which may indicate a read error. The chain carries TRBV18 and TRBJ2-4, with TRBD2 matching over 8 bases. CDR3 size: 17 residues. The germline gives CDR1 KGHSH, CDR2 LQKENI. The CDR3 reads CASSSDRGGFSKNSQYF. DNA of the CDR3: TGTGCCAGCTCATCGGATCGGGGGGGCTTCTCCAAAAACAGTCAGTACTTC.

There are a few counts of this clone. At the DNA level, this CDR3 is encoded by other sequences in the same sample as well. V gene TRBV19 combines with J gene TRBJ1-2, with a weak D call TRBD1 (5 bases). This CDR3 comprises 13 residues. Germline CDR1 LNHDA, CDR2 SQIVND (reference sequence). V lost 9 bases, J lost 1 base, and 12 bases lay in between. The CDR3: CASRREVNYGYTF. DNA of the CDR3: TGTGCCAGCCGCAGGGAGGTTAACTATGGCTACACCTTC.

The chain combines TRBV5-6 with TRBJ1-1, with D maybe TRBD1 (6 bases). The ends were cut back, 1 base at V and 6 bases at J, with 10 bases in the middle. The germline V gene encodes CDR1 SGHDT and CDR2 YYEEEE. The CDR3 consists of 13 residues. The CDR3 DNA reads as TGTGCCAGCAGCTTGCAACCAGGGGCTGAAGCTTTCTTT. This translates into CASSLQPGAEAFF.

The chain combines TRBV6-5 with TRBJ2-5; 7 nucleotides align to TRBD2. Per germline, CDR1 MNHEY and CDR2 SVGAGI. V gave up 5 bases and J gave up 0 bases; unmatched junction bases: 3. The CDR3 length is 14 residues. CDR3 nucleotides: TGTGCCAGCAGTAGCGGGGCGTACCAAGAGACCCAGTACTTC. This encodes CASSSGAYQETQYF.

Only a few counts were recorded for this clone. The V gene is TRBV7-9, the J gene TRBJ2-1; 7 bases are shared with TRBD2. The CDR3 sequence is 14 residues long. The trim removed 5 bases at V and 1 base at J, leaving 2 bases unmatched. Germline values: CDR1 SEHNR, CDR2 FQNEAQ (reference sequence). The CDR3: CASSHSGSYNEQFF. The CDR3 nucleotides are TGTGCCAGCAGCCATAGCGGGTCCTACAATGAGCAGTTCTTC.

The table lists this clone with a few counts. One end of the junction is discordant with germline, which a read error may explain. The chain has TRBV5-4 and TRBJ2-6, with D possibly being TRBD1 (5 bases). The CDR3 runs 15 residues. The germline V gene encodes CDR1 SGHNT and CDR2 YYREEE (reference sequence). In DNA, the CDR3 is TGTGCCAGCAGTCCGGTAGATTCTGGGGCCAACGGCCTGACTTTC. This codes for CASSPVDSGANGLTF.